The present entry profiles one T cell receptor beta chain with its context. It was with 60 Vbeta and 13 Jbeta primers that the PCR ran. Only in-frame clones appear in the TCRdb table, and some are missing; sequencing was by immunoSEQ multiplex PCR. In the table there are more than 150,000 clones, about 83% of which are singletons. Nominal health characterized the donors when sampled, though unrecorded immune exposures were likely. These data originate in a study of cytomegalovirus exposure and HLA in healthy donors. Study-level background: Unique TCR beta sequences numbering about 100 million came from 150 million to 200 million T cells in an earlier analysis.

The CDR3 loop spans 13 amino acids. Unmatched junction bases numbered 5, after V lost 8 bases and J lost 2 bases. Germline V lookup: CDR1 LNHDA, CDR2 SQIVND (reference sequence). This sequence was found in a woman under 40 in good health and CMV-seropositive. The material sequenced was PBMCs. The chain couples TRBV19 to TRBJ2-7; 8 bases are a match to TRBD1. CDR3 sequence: CASGRDRTYEQYF. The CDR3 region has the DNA TGTGCCAGTGGCCGGGACAGGACCTACGAGCAGTACTTC.